The 30 T cell receptor beta chains below come from one sample, sequenced in a study of T cell responses to AZD1222 COVID-19 vaccine. Profiling relied on immunoSEQ multiplex PCR, and the TCRdb table lists in-frame clones only, not all of them. The sample comprises around 140,000 clones, about nine tenths of which are singletons, and roughly 7.2% rests with the top ten. The sequencing here drew on peripheral blood, taken on day 0 of AZD1222 vaccination. These receptors all come from an adult in good health.

The J gene is TRBJ2-3, the V gene TRBV2; the D gene is possibly TRBD2 (5 bases). Trimming stripped 0 bases from V and 0 bases from J, with 13 bases between. CDR1 is SNHLY, CDR2 FYNNEI, per germline. The CDR3 length is 17 residues. The CDR3: CASSEATEGRSTDTQYF. CDR3 DNA: TGTGCCAGCAGTGAAGCGACCGAGGGCAGAAGCACAGATACGCAGTATTTT.

The chain links TRBV7-2 to TRBJ1-6, with D maybe TRBD1 (6 bases). The V gene lost 7 bases and the J gene lost 9 bases, with 19 bases spanning the gap. CDR3 length: 15 residues. Germline V gene data show CDR1 as SGHTA and CDR2 as FQGNSA. The chain's CDR3 is CASTQNRAYGSPLHF. The CDR3 coding sequence is TGTGCCAGCACCCAAAACAGGGCCTATGGTTCACCCCTCCACTTT.

The rearrangement uses TRBV6-6 and TRBJ2-2; D possibly corresponds to TRBD1 (5 bases). The CDR3 length is 14 residues. Germline loops: CDR1 MNHNY, CDR2 SVGAGI (reference sequence). Trimming took 7 bases from V and 2 from J, leaving 11 bases between them. CDR3 DNA: TGTGCCAGCAAAGAGCAGGGCAACACCGGGGAGCTGTTTTTT. This encodes CASKEQGNTGELFF.

The chain recombines TRBV5-1 with TRBJ2-5; 9 bases agree with TRBD1. V gave up 6 bases and J gave up 9 bases; unmatched junction bases: 12. Germline assignment: CDR1 SGHRS and CDR2 YFSETQ. There are 14 residues in the CDR3. The CDR3 protein is CASTGGQGAGAQYF. The CDR3 nucleotides are TGCGCCAGCACGGGGGGACAGGGCGCGGGGGCCCAGTACTTC.

CDR3 DNA sequence: TGTGCCAGCAGTAAAAGACAGGGCCGGGGCTCTGAAGCTTTCTTT. As protein: CASSKRQGRGSEAFF. The chain joins TRBV28 to TRBJ1-1; TRBD1 matches at 7 bases. The CDR3 extends over 15 amino acids. CDR1 is MDHEN, CDR2 SYDVKM, per germline. V dropped 5 bases and J dropped 6; count of bases not matched to a gene: 12.

The V call is TRBV28, the J call TRBJ1-6; D possibly corresponds to TRBD1 (5 bases). V was shortened by 8 bases and J by 0 bases, with 11 bases between the two germline ends. Germline V gene data show CDR1 as MDHEN and CDR2 as SYDVKM. The CDR3 runs 15 residues. Here the CDR3 reads CASGRGSSYNSPLHF. CDR3 coding DNA: TGTGCCAGCGGGCGGGGGAGCTCCTATAATTCACCCCTCCACTTT.

The chain carries TRBV30 and TRBJ1-3, with TRBD1 identical over 9 bases. The ends lost 3 bases at V and 4 bases at J; junction bases unmatched: 7. The CDR3 extends over 15 amino acids. The germline gives CDR1 GTSNPN, CDR2 SVGIG (reference sequence). CDR3 protein: CAWSEPTGGGNTIYF. CDR3 bases: TGTGCCTGGAGCGAACCGACAGGGGGAGGAAACACCATATATTTT.

This chain connects TRBV4-3 to TRBJ2-1, with a possible D match to TRBD1 (6 bases). Trimming removed 0 bases at V and 7 bases at J, with 10 bases between. The CDR3 is 14 residues long. Germline-derived CDR1 and CDR2 are LGHNA and YSLEER. In DNA form, the CDR3 reads TGCGCCAGCAGCCAAGATTGGGACACGAATGAGCAGTTCTTC. Protein product: CASSQDWDTNEQFF.

The V and J genes are TRBV25-1 and TRBJ2-2, with 7 nucleotides matching TRBD1. Germline CDR1 reads MGHDK; CDR2 reads SYGVNS. V lost 6 bases, J lost 4 bases, and 5 bases stayed unmatched. This CDR3 comprises 14 residues. In DNA, the CDR3 is TGTGCCAGCAGAGAGACAGGGAGCACCGGGGAGCTGTTTTTT. It is translated as CASRETGSTGELFF.

The V and J genes are TRBV6-4 and TRBJ1-1, with 7 bases identical to TRBD1. After removal of 4 bases from V and 0 bases from J, the junction contained 14 bases not matched to a gene. Germline CDR1 MRHNA, CDR2 SNTAGT. This CDR3 is 18 amino acids long. CDR3: CASSGKGTALDMNTEAFF. DNA for the CDR3: TGTGCCAGCAGTGGAAAGGGGACAGCCTTAGATATGAACACTGAAGCTTTCTTT.

This rearrangement joins TRBV6-1 to TRBJ1-2; TRBD1 aligns across 11 bases. The CDR3 loop spans 15 amino acids. Germline V gives CDR1 MNHNS, CDR2 SASEGT. V trimming: 3 bases; J trimming: 2 bases; junction bases outside the gene matches: 2. The CDR3 coding sequence is TGTGCCAGCAGTGACCGGACAGGGGGCAACTATGGCTACACCTTC. As protein: CASSDRTGGNYGYTF.

This chain joins TRBV7-9 and TRBJ1-2; D is ambiguous. Germline V gene lookup returns CDR1 SEHNR and CDR2 FQNEAQ (reference sequence). CDR3 length: 13 amino acids. V lost 5 bases and J lost 6, with 13 bases in between. The CDR3 DNA sequence: TGTGCCAGCAGCCTCTCCGGTGGGGATGGCTACACCTTC. Translated: CASSLSGGDGYTF.

This chain uses TRBV19 with TRBJ2-5; D unclear. CDR1 LNHDA and CDR2 SQIVND come from the germline V gene (reference sequence). The CDR3 runs to 16 residues. V was trimmed by 6 bases and J by 0 bases, leaving 17 bases between them. This CDR3 reads CASRSSPARYQETQYF. CDR3 nucleotide sequence: TGTGCCAGTAGATCATCCCCCGCACGCTACCAAGAGACCCAGTACTTC. Full variable domain (rest looked up from reference TRBV19 and TRBJ2-5): DGGITQSPKYLFRKEGQNVTLSCEQNLNHDAMYWYRQDPGQGLRLIYYSQIVNDFQKGDIAEGYSVSREKKESFPLTVTSAQKNPTAFYLCASRSSPARYQETQYFGPGTRLLVL.

The chain combines TRBV29-1 with TRBJ2-2; weak D call: TRBD1 (6 bases). Looked up from germline, CDR1 is SQVTM and CDR2 is ANQGSEA. The CDR3 loop spans 14 amino acids. The V gene lost 5 bases and the J gene lost 4 bases, with 14 bases spanning the gap. The CDR3 loop reads CSVTPKGVTGELFF. In DNA form, the CDR3 reads TGCAGCGTTACCCCCAAGGGGGTCACCGGGGAGCTGTTTTTT.

This clone appeared a few times. V is TRBV12-3 or TRBV12-4 and J is TRBJ1-2; 7 bases are shared with TRBD1. Trimming removed 4 bases from V and 8 bases from J; junction bases left unmatched: 7. This CDR3 is built from 13 residues. The chain's CDR3 is CASSSTGAAGYTF. The CDR3, as DNA: TGTGCCAGCAGTTCAACAGGGGCAGCCGGCTACACCTTC.

V usage is TRBV11-3 and J usage is TRBJ1-1; no definite D call. Trimming took off 5 bases at V and 4 bases at J, with 23 bases between the two ends. The CDR3 loop spans 17 amino acids. Germline values: CDR1 SGHNT, CDR2 YENEEA. The CDR3 DNA follows: TGTGCCAGCAGCGGAGAGGGCCCTACTGGGGTCGCCACTGAAGCTTTCTTT. Encoded protein: CASSGEGPTGVATEAFF. Supplemented by reference TRBV11-3 and TRBJ1-1, the full variable domain reads EAGVVQSPRYKIIEKKQPVAFWCNPISGHNTLYWYLQNLGQGPELLIRYENEEAVDDSQLPKDRFSAERLKGVDSTLKIQPAELGDSAVYLCASSGEGPTGVATEAFFGQGTRLTVV.

The CDR3 DNA follows: TGTGCCAGCAGCGTAGATAGGGACACTGAAGCTTTCTTT. It is translated as CASSVDRDTEAFF. The chain couples TRBV9 to TRBJ1-1; no firm D call. The CDR3 contains 13 residues. Trimming removed 0 bases from V and 3 bases from J, with 6 bases in between. CDR1 is SGDLS, CDR2 YYNGEE, per germline.

Notes on this clone: Other DNA sequences of this sample code for an identical CDR3. The chain employs TRBV19 and TRBJ2-7; D remains unclear. Between the trimmed V and J ends, which lost 1 base and 0 bases, there was a span of 4 bases. The CDR3 extends over 13 amino acids. Germline V lookup: CDR1 LNHDA, CDR2 SQIVND (reference sequence). The CDR3 sequence is CASSIAVSYEQYF. The CDR3 bases are TGTGCCAGTAGTATAGCGGTCTCCTACGAGCAGTACTTC. Full variable domain (rest looked up from reference TRBV19 and TRBJ2-7): DGGITQSPKYLFRKEGQNVTLSCEQNLNHDAMYWYRQDPGQGLRLIYYSQIVNDFQKGDIAEGYSVSREKKESFPLTVTSAQKNPTAFYLCASSIAVSYEQYFGPGTRLTVT.

The V gene is TRBV6-5, the J gene TRBJ1-1, with D possibly matching TRBD1 (6 bases). Germline CDR1 is MNHEY and CDR2 is SVGAGI. This CDR3 region has 14 residues. V was cut by 6 bases and J by 5 bases, with 16 bases left in between. For the CDR3, the DNA is TGTGCCAGCAGCCGAGGACAGTTTGAGACTGAAGCTTTCTTT. Protein sequence: CASSRGQFETEAFF.

On this clone itself: The DNA is left out, because the CDR3 cannot be placed on it with certainty; the CDR3 is given as TCRdb lists it. V is TRBV4-2 and J is TRBJ2-3; TRBD2 is the table's D call, not checked against the DNA. The germline CDR1 and CDR2 sequences are LGHNA and YNFKEQ. The CDR3 spans 14 residues, counting both ends. The CDR3 region is CASSQVLRADTQYF.

This clone occurred once. V gene TRBV11-2 combines with J gene TRBJ2-5; 14 positions agree with TRBD2. With V trimmed by 6 bases and J by 4 bases, 13 bases remained unmatched. The CDR3 extends over 18 amino acids. Germline CDR1 reads SGHAT; CDR2 reads FQNNGV. CDR3 nucleotides: TGTGCCAGCAGTCCTGGACTAGCGGGGGGCCCAAGCCGAGAGACCCAGTACTTC. Protein sequence: CASSPGLAGGPSRETQYF.

V is TRBV12-3 or TRBV12-4 and J is TRBJ1-5; 7 positions match TRBD1. With 8 bases clipped from V and 4 bases from J, the junction kept 5 bases outside the gene matches. This CDR3 is 13 amino acids long. CDR3 in amino acids: CASLGQTNQPQHF. The CDR3 nucleotides are TGTGCCAGCTTGGGACAGACAAATCAGCCCCAGCATTTT.

The V call is TRBV25-1, the J call TRBJ2-1; D remains ambiguous. This CDR3 region has 14 residues. Trimming removed 6 bases from V and 0 bases from J, with 9 bases in between. Germline CDR1 is MGHDK and CDR2 is SYGVNS. This chain's CDR3 is CASSQLHSYNEQFF. The DNA of the CDR3 is TGTGCCAGCAGCCAACTCCACTCCTACAATGAGCAGTTCTTC.

The rearrangement links TRBV3-1 (or the pseudogene TRBV3-2) to TRBJ1-4; D gene unclear. Germline CDR1 LGHDT, CDR2 YNNKEL (reference sequence). Trimming took off 1 base at V and 5 bases at J, with 8 bases between the two ends. The CDR3 spans 14 residues. The CDR3 region has the DNA TGTGCCAGCAGCCAAGTTTCCAGAAATGAAAAACTGTTTTTT. Its translation is CASSQVSRNEKLFF.

This chain connects TRBV5-4 to TRBJ2-3, with 10 positions matching TRBD2. The J segment lost 1 base and the V segment lost 4 bases, leaving 6 bases of the junction unmatched. The CDR3 consists of 16 residues. Germline V gives CDR1 SGHNT, CDR2 YYREEE (reference sequence). The CDR3 DNA is TGTGCCAGCAGCGCTTCTAGCGGGGGCGGCACAGATACGCAGTATTTT. Encoded protein: CASSASSGGGTDTQYF.

This chain connects TRBV7-9 to TRBJ2-7, with 8 bases that match TRBD1. Per the germline V gene, CDR1 is SEHNR and CDR2 is FQNEAQ (reference sequence). The CDR3 loop spans 15 amino acids. Unmatched junction bases numbered 7, after V lost 1 base and J lost 5 bases. CDR3 region: CASSLGQGSRDEQYF. The CDR3 DNA sequence: TGTGCCAGCAGCTTAGGACAGGGGAGTAGGGACGAGCAGTACTTC.

The sample holds one count of this clone. V is TRBV6-5 and J is TRBJ2-4; D uncertain. The V end was cut by 5 bases, the J end by 6 bases, with 11 bases between. Germline V gives CDR1 MNHEY, CDR2 SVGAGI. The CDR3 extends over 13 amino acids. The CDR3 protein is CASSRAVSNIQYF. The CDR3 DNA is TGTGCCAGCAGTCGAGCCGTCTCAAACATTCAGTACTTC.

The V gene is TRBV5-3, the J gene TRBJ2-7; 7 positions match TRBD1. TRBV5-3 is flagged as an ORF with uncertain function. This CDR3 contains 17 residues. Germline trimming cut 3 bases from V and 8 bases from J; bases unmatched to any gene: 20. The CDR3 spells CARSSWSNSRDSSQQYF. CDR3 DNA: TGTGCCAGAAGCTCTTGGTCTAATTCCCGGGACAGTTCCCAGCAGTACTTC.

The chain links TRBV18 to TRBJ1-1; D not certain. Germline CDR1 and CDR2: KGHSH and LQKENI. The CDR3 length is 14 residues. V was pared by 4 bases and J by 1 base, with 10 bases between. CDR3 region: CASSQQAPNTEAFF. The CDR3 coding sequence is TGTGCCAGCTCACAACAAGCTCCGAACACTGAAGCTTTCTTT.

The chain is built from TRBV6-4 and TRBJ2-7; D remains unclear. The CDR3 consists of 11 residues. Germline V gives CDR1 MRHNA, CDR2 SNTAGT. The V gene lost 11 bases and the J gene lost 1 base, with 9 bases spanning the gap. The CDR3 DNA reads as TGTGCCCTTTTTAGGTCCTACGAGCAGTACTTC. It yields the protein CALFRSYEQYF.